The source of this T cell receptor beta chain is a study of cytomegalovirus exposure and HLA in healthy donors. With respect to this clone: Its antigen is not identified.

The study's findings and limits: The study put under 200 TCR beta chains on its list as cytomegalovirus-associated. A subsequent analysis found that TCR clusters from the first cohort also tended to co-occur in the approximately 120 validation repertoires, with 90% to 95% of cluster scores above 0. Confirmation in vitro established that a few CMV-associated chains were specific for CMV antigens.

Profiled with immunoSEQ multiplex PCR; TCRdb holds only in-frame clones, not every one. In the table there are about 110,000 clones, around nine tenths of which are singletons. Germline V gene lookup returns CDR1 SNHLY and CDR2 FYNNEI. The CDR3 extends over 12 amino acids. V shed 5 bases and J shed 6 bases, with 10 bases lying between them. The chain is built from TRBV2 and TRBJ2-5; a possible D gene is TRBD2 (6 bases). The TCR comes from a woman under 30 in good health and CMV-seronegative. Sequenced sample: PBMCs. The DNA of the CDR3 is TGTGCCAGCAGTCCTGGGGGGAAGACCCAGTACTTC. It yields the protein CASSPGGKTQYF.